These T cell receptor beta chains were read from a single sample in a study of spatial heterogeneity in lung cancer. TCRdb analysed the 5' RACE reads with MiXCR anew, one entry per CDR3 protein. The table includes about 1,500 distinct CDR3 sequences, around 7% detected once. The input for sequencing was lung tumor tissue, taken at surgery. Receptor source: a female donor with early-stage non-small cell lung cancer. CDR3s leave out the opening cysteine and the closing phenylalanine or tryptophan.

V	J	CDR3
TRBV6-5	TRBJ1-4	ASSYRGDRDEKLF
TRBV11-3	TRBJ2-1	ASSAEGSYNEQF
TRBV7-9	TRBJ2-6	ASSLGNRGLTGANVLT
TRBV6-5	TRBJ2-3	ASTPSRTDTQY
TRBV28	TRBJ1-1	ASSSRTRGTEAF
TRBV20-1	TRBJ1-5	SARKPSNQPQH
TRBV7-6	TRBJ2-2	ASSQGQPNLGELF
TRBV7-9	TRBJ1-1	ASSFSGARAF
TRBV12-3/TRBV12-4	TRBJ1-2	ASSPGTDHGGYT
TRBV5-4	TRBJ1-4	ASSPTPGSAGEKLF
TRBV7-9	TRBJ1-1	ASSLRSQSGNTEAF
TRBV4-2	TRBJ1-1	ASSQDLSGNTEAF
TRBV6-2/TRBV6-3	TRBJ2-5	ASSYGGAKTQY
TRBV25-1	TRBJ1-2	ASSDPRQVRLGGYT
TRBV7-3	TRBJ2-5	ASSLMGPSGAQY
TRBV4-1	TRBJ2-1	ASSRGSEQF
TRBV10-3	TRBJ2-3	AISEWTGEADTQY
TRBV6-2/TRBV6-3	TRBJ2-5	ASSYGETQY
TRBV7-8	TRBJ2-5	ASSPNRGVGETQY
TRBV7-2	TRBJ2-3	ASSFRGTGPDTQY
TRBV7-9	TRBJ2-1	ASNSEGTGNEQF
TRBV12-3/TRBV12-4	TRBJ2-5	ASRPTGGRETQY
TRBV19	TRBJ2-2	ASRTTDTGELF
TRBV28	TRBJ1-2	ASRSRGSYGYT
TRBV5-1	TRBJ1-1	ASSSRPENTEAF
TRBV12-3/TRBV12-4	TRBJ2-3	ASSSLGLGTDTQY
TRBV6-5	TRBJ1-2	ASSPDGTYGYT
TRBV4-1	TRBJ1-4	ASSQGRQTGTNEKLF
TRBV6-1	TRBJ2-1	AGRTNTYNEQF
TRBV12-3/TRBV12-4	TRBJ1-2	ASGRIPYGYT
TRBV5-6	TRBJ2-5	ASSRGRRGVLETQY
TRBV7-9	TRBJ2-1	ASRSMENEQF
TRBV28	TRBJ1-2	ASSPPRLGDSPYGYT
TRBV28	TRBJ2-7	ASSFLRGRAWYEQY
TRBV5-6	TRBJ1-5	ASSPWGGNQPQH
TRBV12-3/TRBV12-4	TRBJ2-5	ASSSQFWDRVSETQY
TRBV3-1	TRBJ2-7	ASSQSPGSHYEQY
TRBV20-1	TRBJ2-7	SATRGTEVYEQY
TRBV28	TRBJ1-5	ASSYSDGSNQPQH
TRBV6-1	TRBJ1-2	ASSGGLSYT
TRBV28	TRBJ1-2	ASSLGFGYT